Listed below are T cell receptor beta chains from one sample, sequenced in a study of radiotherapy plus CTLA-4 blockade in lung cancer. Profiling relied on immunoSEQ multiplex PCR, and the TCRdb table lists in-frame clones only, not all of them. The sample contains around 70,000 clones, around 83% of which appear only once. Sequencing used peripheral blood, obtained from a patient treated with radiotherapy plus ipilimumab. The receptors stem from a human donor with non-small cell lung cancer who had a partial response to radiotherapy plus ipilimumab. Each CDR3 is given with its conserved first and last residue. A D gene is named only where the DNA matches it firmly. For some rows the clone size is stated as once, few or many, or as a class when expanded; others skip it.

>TRBV5-1|TRBJ2-7|TRBD1|NA
CASSPGTGGPGDEQYF
TGCGCCAGCAGCCCCGGGACAGGGGGTCCTGGGGACGAGCAGTACTTC
>TRBV6-5|TRBJ2-7|TRBD2|NA
CASSYSGGSYEQYF
TGTGCCAGCAGTTACAGCGGGGGCTCCTACGAGCAGTACTTC
>TRBV4-1|TRBJ1-5|TRBD1|NA
CASSQEESRGGVSNQPQHF
TGCGCCAGCAGCCAAGAGGAGAGTAGAGGGGGCGTAAGCAATCAGCCCCAGCATTTT
>TRBV5-8|TRBJ2-1|NA|once
CASRRSSYNEQFF
TGTGCCAGCAGGCGTAGCTCCTACAATGAGCAGTTCTTC
>TRBV5-4|TRBJ1-3|NA|NA
CASSLVGAGNTIYF
TGTGCCAGCAGCTTGGTAGGGGCTGGAAACACCATATATTTT
>TRBV5-1|TRBJ2-1|TRBD2|once
CASSLSSGTYNEQFF
TGCGCCAGCAGCTTATCTAGCGGTACCTACAATGAGCAGTTCTTC
>TRBV30|TRBJ2-1|NA|NA
CAWRPTRLSSYNEQFF
TGTGCCTGGAGGCCGACTAGACTAAGCTCCTACAATGAGCAGTTCTTC
>TRBV2|TRBJ2-1|TRBD2|once
CASSPLAGGPYNEQFF
TGTGCCAGCAGTCCACTAGCGGGAGGACCTTACAATGAGCAGTTCTTC
>TRBV28|TRBJ1-4|NA|NA
CASSFESNEKLFF
TGTGCCAGCAGTTTCGAGTCTAATGAAAAACTGTTTTTT
>TRBV5-1|TRBJ2-6|NA|NA
CASLASGANVLTF
TGCGCCAGCTTGGCCTCTGGGGCCAACGTCCTGACTTTC
>TRBV7-2|TRBJ2-1|NA|NA
CASSYTNNEQFF
TGTGCCAGCAGCTACACCAACAATGAGCAGTTCTTC
>TRBV28|TRBJ2-1|NA|NA
CASSVKNEQFF
TGTGCCAGCAGTGTAAAAAATGAGCAGTTCTTC
>TRBV5-1|TRBJ1-3|NA|once
CASSLEPSSGNTIYF
TGCGCCAGCAGCTTGGAGCCTAGCTCTGGAAACACCATATATTTT
>TRBV19|TRBJ1-5|TRBD1|once
CASGGTGNQPQHF
TGTGCCAGCGGAGGGACAGGGAATCAGCCCCAGCATTTT
>TRBV10-3|TRBJ1-1|NA|NA
CAISESGGSTEAFF
TGTGCCATCAGTGAGTCTGGGGGGAGCACTGAAGCTTTCTTT
>TRBV6-5|TRBJ1-5|NA|NA
CASSDWVDSYF
TGTGCCAGCAGCGATTGGGTGGACAGCTATTTT
>TRBV25-1|TRBJ1-4|NA|NA
CASSEFWAEKLFF
TGTGCCAGCAGTGAATTTTGGGCCGAAAAACTGTTTTTT
>TRBV4-1|TRBJ1-5|NA|NA
CASSQDLARSSQPQHF
TGCGCCAGCAGCCAAGATCTCGCCAGGTCGAGTCAGCCCCAGCATTTT
>TRBV19|TRBJ1-4|NA|NA
CASHTGQAEKLFF
TGTGCCAGTCATACAGGGCAGGCGGAAAAACTGTTTTTT
>TRBV28|TRBJ2-7|TRBD2|NA
CASSRTSGVYEQYF
TGTGCCAGCAGTCGGACTAGCGGAGTTTACGAGCAGTACTTC
>TRBV18|TRBJ2-5|TRBD1|NA
CASSPGQQETQYF
TGTGCCAGCTCTCCGGGACAGCAAGAGACCCAGTACTTC
>TRBV7-9|TRBJ1-4|TRBD1|once
CASSPPGQGAANEKLFF
TGTGCCAGCAGCCCCCCAGGACAGGGGGCGGCTAATGAAAAACTGTTTTTT
>TRBV19|TRBJ1-1|TRBD1|NA
CAIRTGLNTEAFF
TGTGCCATTAGGACAGGTCTGAACACTGAAGCTTTCTTT
>TRBV9|TRBJ2-7|TRBD2|NA
CASSVGLAGETYEQYF
TGTGCCAGCAGCGTAGGACTAGCGGGAGAAACGTACGAGCAGTACTTC
>TRBV5-1|TRBJ2-1|TRBD2|NA
CASSLLISGLAEEQFF
TGCGCCAGCAGCTTGCTTATCTCCGGACTAGCGGAGGAGCAGTTCTTC
>TRBV18|TRBJ1-2|TRBD1|NA
CASSPDRGYGYTF
TGTGCCAGCTCACCTGACAGGGGCTATGGCTACACCTTC
>TRBV7-2|TRBJ2-7|TRBD2|NA
CASRDRLAGTEQYF
TGTGCCAGCAGAGACCGACTAGCGGGAACCGAGCAGTACTTC
>TRBV2|TRBJ1-5|NA|NA
CASSNTRGGNQPQHF
TGTGCCAGCAGCAATACCAGGGGCGGCAATCAGCCCCAGCATTTT
>TRBV7-2|TRBJ2-1|TRBD2|few
CASTRTRGNEQFF
TGTGCCAGCACGCGGACTAGGGGAAATGAGCAGTTCTTC
>TRBV29-1|TRBJ1-2|TRBD1|NA
CSVDRGWGYTF
TGCAGTGTAGACAGGGGCTGGGGCTACACCTTC
>TRBV7-2|TRBJ2-3|NA|NA
CASSLDGSTDTQYF
TGTGCCAGCAGCTTAGACGGGAGCACAGATACGCAGTATTTT
>TRBV7-9|TRBJ2-1|TRBD2|once
CASSPASGDNNEQFF
TGTGCCAGCAGCCCAGCTAGCGGAGATAACAATGAGCAGTTCTTC
>TRBV13|TRBJ2-7|NA|NA
CASSNGGQYEQYF
TGTGCCAGCAGCAATGGGGGCCAATACGAGCAGTACTTC
>TRBV4-1|TRBJ1-5|TRBD1|few
CASSQVRGNQPQHF
TGCGCCAGCAGCCAAGTCAGGGGGAATCAGCCCCAGCATTTT
>TRBV7-3|TRBJ2-5|NA|NA
CASSLTSPGTQYF
TGTGCCAGCAGCTTAACGAGTCCGGGGACCCAGTACTTC
>TRBV5-5|TRBJ1-2|TRBD1|NA
CASSIDRGGYGYTF
TGTGCCAGCAGCATAGACAGGGGCGGCTATGGCTACACCTTC
>TRBV19|TRBJ2-7|NA|NA
CASSIGGFYEQYF
TGTGCCAGCAGTATCGGAGGGTTCTACGAGCAGTACTTC
>TRBV5-6|TRBJ1-3|NA|NA
CASSPRGQANTIYF
TGTGCCAGCAGCCCACGAGGACAAGCTAACACCATATATTTT
>TRBV28|TRBJ1-1|NA|NA
CASFRGGMNTEAFF
TGTGCCAGCTTCCGGGGGGGCATGAACACTGAAGCTTTCTTT
>TRBV7-3|TRBJ1-1|NA|NA
CANSFNTNTEAFF
TGTGCCAACAGCTTCAATACTAACACTGAAGCTTTCTTT
>TRBV9|TRBJ1-2|NA|NA
CASSVGGGELGYTF
TGTGCCAGCAGCGTCGGAGGCGGAGAATTGGGCTACACCTTC
>TRBV7-2|TRBJ2-3|TRBD1|NA
CATWRTGLTDTQYF
TGTGCCACCTGGAGGACAGGCCTCACAGATACGCAGTATTTT
>TRBV5-6|TRBJ2-4|NA|few
CASSLGPPFTKNIQYF
TGTGCCAGCAGCTTGGGGCCTCCCTTTACCAAAAACATTCAGTACTTC
>TRBV27|TRBJ2-1|TRBD2|NA
CASSPAGVRGNEQFF
TGTGCCAGCAGTCCAGCGGGAGTCAGGGGCAATGAGCAGTTCTTC
>TRBV28|TRBJ2-1|NA|NA
CASSPLEVLNEQFF
TGTGCCAGCAGTCCCCTAGAGGTACTTAATGAGCAGTTCTTC
>TRBV28|TRBJ1-3|TRBD1|NA
CASSSRQGGNTIYF
TGTGCCAGCAGTTCTAGACAGGGAGGAAACACCATATATTTT
>TRBV10-3|TRBJ1-4|NA|once
CATTGTTNEKLFF
TGTGCCACGACAGGCACAACTAATGAAAAACTGTTTTTT
>TRBV4-2|TRBJ2-7|NA|NA
CASSQDLAAWSSYEQYF
TGTGCCAGCAGCCAAGATCTGGCCGCGTGGAGCTCCTACGAGCAGTACTTC
>TRBV6-6|TRBJ2-2|NA|NA
CASRRMQGNTGELFF
TGTGCCAGCAGAAGGATGCAGGGGAACACCGGGGAGCTGTTTTTT
>TRBV29-1|TRBJ2-7|TRBD2|few
CSVGLAGGTLEQYF
TGCAGCGTTGGCCTAGCGGGAGGGACACTCGAGCAGTACTTC
>TRBV5-5|TRBJ2-5|NA|once
CAPAEETQYF
TGTGCCCCAGCGGAGGAGACCCAGTACTTC
>TRBV10-3|TRBJ1-3|NA|NA
CAIGGTANTIYF
TGTGCCATCGGGGGGACTGCGAACACCATATATTTT